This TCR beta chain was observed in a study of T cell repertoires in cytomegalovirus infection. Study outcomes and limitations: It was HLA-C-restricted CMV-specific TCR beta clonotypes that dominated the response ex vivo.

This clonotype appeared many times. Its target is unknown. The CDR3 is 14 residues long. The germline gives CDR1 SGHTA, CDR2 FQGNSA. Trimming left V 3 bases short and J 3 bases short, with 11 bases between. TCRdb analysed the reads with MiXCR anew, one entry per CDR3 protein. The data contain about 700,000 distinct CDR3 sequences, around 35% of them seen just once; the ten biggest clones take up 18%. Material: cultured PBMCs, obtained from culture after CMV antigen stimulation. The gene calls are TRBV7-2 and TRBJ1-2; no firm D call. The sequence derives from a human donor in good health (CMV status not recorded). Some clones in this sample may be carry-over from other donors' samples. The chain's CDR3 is CASSFDRSYYGYTF. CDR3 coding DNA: TGTGCCAGCAGCTTTGACCGAAGCTACTATGGCTACACCTTC.